This T cell receptor (beta chain) was obtained from a study of CD8+CD57+ T cells in acquired aplastic anemia. Study-wide context: Sorted CD4+ and CD8+ cells yielded DNA averaging approximately 3 ug. Healthy-donor CD4+ cells averaged approximately 9.8 million reads. Regarding the study as a whole: With respect to CD8+ Simpson's diversity, patients and controls did not differ significantly. The number of CD8+ CDR3 sequences shared by patients and controls was roughly 31.

Genomic DNA, the template, was used for profiling of the TCR beta VDJ and CDR3. TCRdb re-called the reads with MiXCR, one entry per CDR3 protein. The table lists about 210,000 distinct CDR3 sequences, 34% of them singletons. As concerns this clonotype: Its antigen is not identified.

Germline CDR1 MDHEN, CDR2 SYDVKM. The CDR3 is 17 residues long. The ends lost 3 bases at V and 6 bases at J; junction bases unmatched: 16. V gene TRBV28 combines with J gene TRBJ2-7, with TRBD2 identical over 8 bases. What was sequenced was sorted CD4+, CD8+, or CD8+CD57+ T cells (not recorded which) from PBMCs. The sequence was obtained from a human donor in good health, serving as a control. The CDR3 loop is CASSFSKLAEIFAEQYF. The CDR3, as DNA: TGTGCCAGCAGTTTCTCTAAACTAGCGGAGATCTTTGCCGAGCAGTACTTC.